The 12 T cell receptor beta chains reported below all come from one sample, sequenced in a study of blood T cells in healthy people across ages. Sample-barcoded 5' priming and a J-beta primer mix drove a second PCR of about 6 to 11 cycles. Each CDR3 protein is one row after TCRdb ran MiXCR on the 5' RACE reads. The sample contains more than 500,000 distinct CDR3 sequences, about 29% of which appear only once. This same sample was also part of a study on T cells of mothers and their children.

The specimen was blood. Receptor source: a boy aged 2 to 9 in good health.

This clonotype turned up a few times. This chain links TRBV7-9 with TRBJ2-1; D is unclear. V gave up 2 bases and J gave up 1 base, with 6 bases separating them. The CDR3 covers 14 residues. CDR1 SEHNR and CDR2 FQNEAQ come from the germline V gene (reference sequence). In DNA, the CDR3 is TGTGCCAGCAGCTTATACGGATCCTACAATGAGCAGTTCTTC. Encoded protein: CASSLYGSYNEQFF.

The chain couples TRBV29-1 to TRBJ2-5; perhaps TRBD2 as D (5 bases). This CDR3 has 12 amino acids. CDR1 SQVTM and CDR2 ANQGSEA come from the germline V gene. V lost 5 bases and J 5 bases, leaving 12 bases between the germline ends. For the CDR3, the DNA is TGCAGCGTTTCCCGGCGAGGGGAGACCCAGTACTTC. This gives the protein CSVSRRGETQYF.

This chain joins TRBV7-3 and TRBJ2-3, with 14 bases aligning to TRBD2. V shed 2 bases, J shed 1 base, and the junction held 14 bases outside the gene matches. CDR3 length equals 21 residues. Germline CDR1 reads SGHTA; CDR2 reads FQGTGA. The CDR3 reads CASSLARTRGLAGAGTDTQYF. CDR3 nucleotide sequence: TGTGCCAGCAGCTTAGCTCGAACGAGGGGACTAGCGGGGGCCGGCACAGATACGCAGTATTTT.

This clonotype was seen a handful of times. CDR3 nucleotide sequence: TGCAGTGCTAGAGGCAGAACCGGGACAGCCTCCTATGGCTACACCTTC. Translated, it gives CSARGRTGTASYGYTF. The chain recombines TRBV20-1 with TRBJ1-2, with 7 bases lining up with TRBD1. Looked up from germline, CDR1 is DFQATT and CDR2 is SNEGSKA (reference sequence). After removal of 1 base from V and 4 bases from J, the junction contained 12 bases not matched to a gene. The CDR3 spans 16 residues.

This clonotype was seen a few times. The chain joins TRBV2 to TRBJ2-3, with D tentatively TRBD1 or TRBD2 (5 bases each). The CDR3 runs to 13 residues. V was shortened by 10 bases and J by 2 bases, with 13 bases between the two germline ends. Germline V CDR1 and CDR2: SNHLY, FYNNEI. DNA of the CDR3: TGTGCCAACCCCCGGGACGACACAGATACGCAGTATTTT. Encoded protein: CANPRDDTDTQYF.

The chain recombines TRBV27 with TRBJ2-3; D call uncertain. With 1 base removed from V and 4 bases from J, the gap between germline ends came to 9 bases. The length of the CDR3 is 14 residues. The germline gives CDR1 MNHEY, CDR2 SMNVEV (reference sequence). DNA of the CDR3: TGTGCCAGCAGTTTATTTATACTGGCAGATACGCAGTATTTT. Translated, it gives CASSLFILADTQYF.

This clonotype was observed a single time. The CDR3 DNA is TGTGCCAGCAGTGAAAGGGGGAGGGACACTGAAGCTTTCTTT. This sequence encodes CASSERGRDTEAFF. The rearrangement joins TRBV6-1 to TRBJ1-1, with D maybe TRBD1 (6 bases). The germline CDR1 and CDR2 sequences are MNHNS and SASEGT. The CDR3 length is 14 residues. The V and J ends lost 2 bases and 3 bases respectively, with 10 bases between them.

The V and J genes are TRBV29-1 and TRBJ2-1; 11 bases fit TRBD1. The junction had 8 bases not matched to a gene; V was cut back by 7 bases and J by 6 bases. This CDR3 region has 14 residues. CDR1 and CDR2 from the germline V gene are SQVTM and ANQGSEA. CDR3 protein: CSGRTGGLGNEQFF. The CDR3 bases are TGCAGCGGTCGGACAGGGGGCCTGGGCAATGAGCAGTTCTTC.

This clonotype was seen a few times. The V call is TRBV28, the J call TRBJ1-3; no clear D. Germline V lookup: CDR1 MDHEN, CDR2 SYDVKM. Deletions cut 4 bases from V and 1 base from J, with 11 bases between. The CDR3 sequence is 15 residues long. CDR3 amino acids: CASSYQELSGNTIYF. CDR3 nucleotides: TGTGCCAGCAGTTACCAAGAGCTATCTGGAAACACCATATATTTT.

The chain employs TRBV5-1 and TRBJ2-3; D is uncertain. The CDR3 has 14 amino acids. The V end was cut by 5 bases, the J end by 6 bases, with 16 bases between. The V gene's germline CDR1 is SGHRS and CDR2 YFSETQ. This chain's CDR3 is CASSEWASSDTQYF. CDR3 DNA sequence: TGCGCCAGCAGTGAATGGGCATCCTCCGATACGCAGTATTTT.

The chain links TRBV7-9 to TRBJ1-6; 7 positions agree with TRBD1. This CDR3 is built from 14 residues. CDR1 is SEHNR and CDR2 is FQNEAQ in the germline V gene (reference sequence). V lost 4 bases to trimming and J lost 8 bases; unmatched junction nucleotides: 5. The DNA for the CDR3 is TGTGCCAGCAGCTCACAGGGGCTCCATTCACCCCTCCACTTT. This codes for CASSSQGLHSPLHF.

CDR3 sequence reads: CASSLKGFGVRDTGELFF. CDR3 DNA: TGTGCCAGCAGCTTAAAAGGTTTCGGGGTCAGGGACACCGGGGAGCTGTTTTTT. This chain uses TRBV11-2 with TRBJ2-2; D could derive from TRBD1 or TRBD2 (5 bases each). Germline V gene sequence: CDR1 SGHAT, CDR2 FQNNGV. The CDR3 contains 18 residues. V was pared by 2 bases and J by 3 bases, with 19 bases between. Supplemented by reference TRBV11-2 and TRBJ2-2, the full variable domain reads EAGVAQSPRYKIIEKRQSVAFWCNPISGHATLYWYQQILGQGPKLLIQFQNNGVVDDSQLPKDRFSAERLKGVDSTLKIQPAKLEDSAVYLCASSLKGFGVRDTGELFFGEGSRLTVL.